This passage covers 19 T cell receptor beta chains from one sample sequenced in a study of cytomegalovirus exposure and HLA in healthy donors. Researchers ran the PCR with 60 Vbeta and 13 Jbeta primers. The method was immunoSEQ multiplex PCR; TCRdb's version includes in-frame clones alone and lacks a portion of them. Of around 55,000 clones listed, about 76% are singletons. Input material: PBMCs. These receptors were collected from a female donor in good health and CMV-seronegative.

The chain is built from TRBV6-5 and TRBJ1-2; a weak D match, TRBD1 (6 bases). Deletions cut 6 bases from V and 8 bases from J, with 22 bases between. The CDR3 runs to 15 residues. Germline CDR1 is MNHEY and CDR2 is SVGAGI. The CDR3 sequence is CASRAPPGTPGGYTF. The CDR3 nucleotides read TGTGCCAGCAGGGCCCCCCCCGGGACACCCGGAGGCTACACCTTC.

V gene TRBV2 combines with J gene TRBJ1-5; no reliable D call. Germline V lookup: CDR1 SNHLY, CDR2 FYNNEI. The CDR3 sequence is 15 residues long. Trimming took 5 bases from V and 0 from J, leaving 11 bases between them. The CDR3 loop reads CASSSTRFSNQPQHF. In DNA form, the CDR3 reads TGTGCCAGCAGTTCCACACGTTTTAGCAATCAGCCCCAGCATTTT.

The chain uses TRBV5-6 and TRBJ1-5; maybe TRBD1 (5 bases). This CDR3 comprises 14 residues. Trimming cost V 3 bases and J 2 bases, with 9 bases left between them. Per the germline V gene, CDR1 is SGHDT and CDR2 is YYEEEE. The CDR3 region is CASSWAGGNQPQHF. The DNA of the CDR3 is TGTGCCAGCAGCTGGGCGGGGGGCAATCAGCCCCAGCATTTT.

The J gene is TRBJ1-6, the V gene TRBV28; 9 bases are a match to TRBD1. The junction had 9 bases not matched to a gene; V was cut back by 5 bases and J by 7 bases. This CDR3 has 16 residues. Germline V gene data show CDR1 as MDHEN and CDR2 as SYDVKM. The CDR3 region has the DNA TGTGCCAGCAGTCCGGGTAGCGGGACAGGGAATTCACCCCTCCACTTT. This sequence encodes CASSPGSGTGNSPLHF. Full variable domain (remainder filled in from reference TRBV28 and TRBJ1-6): DVKVTQSSRYLVKRTGEKVFLECVQDMDHENMFWYRQDPGLGLRLIYFSYDVKMKEKGDIPEGYSVSREKKERFSLILESASTNQTSMYLCASSPGSGTGNSPLHFGNGTRLTVT.

The sample holds a few counts of this clone. The chain recombines TRBV27 with TRBJ2-7; perhaps TRBD1 as D (6 bases). The ends were cut back, 5 bases at V and 3 bases at J, with 14 bases in the middle. The CDR3 consists of 14 residues. Germline V gives CDR1 MNHEY, CDR2 SMNVEV (reference sequence). CDR3 bases: TGTGCCAGCAGTACCACAGGGAACCTCTACGAGCAGTACTTC. This encodes CASSTTGNLYEQYF.

The chain uses TRBV18 and TRBJ1-2, with a weak D call TRBD1 (6 bases). Deletions cut 4 bases from V and 6 bases from J, with 12 bases between. The CDR3 loop spans 13 amino acids. CDR1 is KGHSH and CDR2 is LQKENI in the germline V gene. The CDR3 DNA sequence: TGTGCCAGCTCACGGACAGACTCGAATGGCTACACCTTC. This sequence encodes CASSRTDSNGYTF.

This clone was observed a few times. This chain joins TRBV2 and TRBJ1-1, with a weak D call TRBD1 (5 bases). Trimming stripped 5 bases from V and 5 bases from J, with 12 bases between. CDR1 is SNHLY, CDR2 FYNNEI, per germline. The CDR3 has 13 residues. The CDR3 region has the DNA TGTGCCAGCAGTCTCCCTGGGGGGACTGAAGCTTTCTTT. Translating gives CASSLPGGTEAFF. Drawing the rest from reference TRBV2 and TRBJ1-1, the complete variable domain is EPEVTQTPSHQVTQMGQEVILRCVPISNHLYFYWYRQILGQKVEFLVSFYNNEISEKSEIFDDQFSVERPDGSNFTLKIRSTKLEDSAMYFCASSLPGGTEAFFGQGTRLTVV.

The V and J genes are TRBV28 and TRBJ2-5, with 14 bases aligning to TRBD2. V shed 8 bases, J shed 5 bases, and the junction held 4 bases outside the gene matches. This CDR3 is built from 14 residues. Germline-derived CDR1 and CDR2 are MDHEN and SYDVKM. CDR3 amino acids: CASGGLAGEETQYF. The DNA for the CDR3 is TGTGCCAGCGGGGGACTAGCGGGGGAGGAGACCCAGTACTTC.

The V call is TRBV28, the J call TRBJ2-7, with D possibly being TRBD1 (6 bases). The V gene lost 7 bases and the J gene lost 0 bases, with 16 bases spanning the gap. The CDR3 is 15 amino acids. Germline values: CDR1 MDHEN, CDR2 SYDVKM. The CDR3 DNA reads TGTGCCAGCACCCTCCCGGGACATATCTCCTACGAGCAGTACTTC. It is translated as CASTLPGHISYEQYF. The whole variable domain, remainder taken from reference TRBV28 and TRBJ2-7, is DVKVTQSSRYLVKRTGEKVFLECVQDMDHENMFWYRQDPGLGLRLIYFSYDVKMKEKGDIPEGYSVSREKKERFSLILESASTNQTSMYLCASTLPGHISYEQYFGPGTRLTVT.

The gene calls are TRBV10-3 and TRBJ2-3; TRBD1 aligns across 9 bases. CDR1 is ENHRY, CDR2 SYGVKD, per germline. V was pared by 10 bases and J by 2 bases, with 16 bases of the junction left unmatched. This CDR3 region has 17 residues. This CDR3 reads CATRTGDLDYLTDTQYF. Written as DNA, the CDR3 is TGTGCCACCCGGACAGGGGACCTTGACTACCTCACAGATACGCAGTATTTT.

This clone has more than one count but fewer than ten. The chain is built from TRBV6-5 and TRBJ2-1, with unresolved D. The CDR3 is made up of 13 amino acids. CDR1 is MNHEY and CDR2 is SVGAGI in the germline V gene. V was clipped by 4 bases and J by 7 bases, with 11 bases between them. The CDR3 sequence: CASSWNEQNEQFF. In DNA form, the CDR3 reads TGTGCCAGCAGTTGGAACGAACAGAATGAGCAGTTCTTC.

The chain links TRBV27 to TRBJ1-5; 12 positions agree with TRBD1. This CDR3 spans 17 amino acids. The germline CDR1 and CDR2 sequences are MNHEY and SMNVEV (reference sequence). The J segment lost 7 bases and the V segment lost 5 bases, leaving 12 bases of the junction unmatched. The CDR3 coding sequence is TGTGCCAGCAGTGAACGGTCTGGGACAGGGGGCTGGCAGCCCCAGCATTTT. This sequence encodes CASSERSGTGGWQPQHF.

This CDR3 reads CASSKGQGARGGGYTF. In DNA, the CDR3 is TGTGCCAGCAGCAAAGGACAGGGGGCGCGAGGGGGAGGCTACACCTTC. This chain connects TRBV7-2 to TRBJ1-2; 11 bases map to TRBD1. This CDR3 is 16 amino acids long. Looked up from germline, CDR1 is SGHTA and CDR2 is FQGNSA. Germline trimming cut 5 bases from V and 8 bases from J; bases unmatched to any gene: 13.

The genes are TRBV28 and TRBJ2-5; no reliable D call. CDR3 size: 13 residues. The V gene's germline CDR1 is MDHEN and CDR2 SYDVKM. V gave up 5 bases and J gave up 8 bases, with 15 bases separating them. In nucleotides, the CDR3 is TGTGCCAGCAGTCTGCTCGACAAGGCAACCCAGTACTTC. Translated: CASSLLDKATQYF.

V usage is TRBV7-9 and J usage is TRBJ2-7; D is perhaps TRBD2 (5 bases). CDR1 and CDR2 (germline): SEHNR, FQNEAQ (reference sequence). The V gene lost 8 bases and the J gene lost 5 bases, with 19 bases spanning the gap. The CDR3 sequence is 14 residues long. The CDR3 spells CASVRDSDRNEQYF. CDR3 bases: TGTGCCAGCGTCCGGGATAGCGATAGAAACGAGCAGTACTTC.

This chain links TRBV25-1 with TRBJ1-5; no definite D call. The CDR3 spans 17 residues. In germline, CDR1 is MGHDK, CDR2 SYGVNS. V was shortened by 2 bases and J by 0 bases, with 14 bases between the two germline ends. CDR3 nucleotide sequence: TGTGCCAGCAGTGAAATCAGGCCCAGAAATAGCAATCAGCCCCAGCATTTT. Translating it yields CASSEIRPRNSNQPQHF.

The chain recombines TRBV20-1 with TRBJ1-1; no clear D. CDR1 is DFQATT, CDR2 SNEGSKA, per germline (reference sequence). The CDR3 is 10 residues long. V was cut by 2 bases and J by 6 bases, with 4 bases left in between. The CDR3 DNA reads as TGCAGTGCTAGAACATCTGAAGCTTTCTTT. Translating gives CSARTSEAFF.

This clone was seen a handful of times. CDR3 coding DNA: TGTGCCAGCAGTACCCAGACAGTGGGGCCTTACAATGAGCAGTTCTTC. Translating gives CASSTQTVGPYNEQFF. The V call is TRBV28, the J call TRBJ2-1, with D possibly matching TRBD1 (5 bases). The length of the CDR3 is 16 residues. Germline loops: CDR1 MDHEN, CDR2 SYDVKM. Deletions cut 5 bases from V and 4 bases from J, with 18 bases between. Variable domain in full (rest from reference TRBV28 and TRBJ2-1): DVKVTQSSRYLVKRTGEKVFLECVQDMDHENMFWYRQDPGLGLRLIYFSYDVKMKEKGDIPEGYSVSREKKERFSLILESASTNQTSMYLCASSTQTVGPYNEQFFGPGTRLTVL.

The DNA for the CDR3 is TGTGCCAGCAGCTTGGACGGGTATAGCAATCAGCCCCAGCATTTT. This codes for CASSLDGYSNQPQHF. The chain uses TRBV5-4 and TRBJ1-5, with no clear D. There are 15 residues in the CDR3. CDR1 is SGHNT, CDR2 YYREEE, per germline (reference sequence). V lost 0 bases to trimming and J lost 0 bases, with 7 bases between them.